A single sample is the source of the 27 T cell receptor beta chains below, sequenced in a study of T-cell memory formation after mild COVID-19. Each CDR3 protein gets one entry after TCRdb re-called the 5' RACE reads with MiXCR. The sample lists roughly 200,000 distinct CDR3 sequences, 7.5% to 10% occurring once. The sequenced material came from PBMCs or a T cell subset sorted from them (not recorded which). These receptor sequences come from a man aged 18-30 years who had mild COVID-19 (a few samples of this study predate the infection). Cell type and time point are not known.

This clonotype was seen a handful of times. V is TRBV5-4 and J is TRBJ1-5, with TRBD1 matching over 8 bases. The CDR3 sequence is 14 residues long. After removal of 4 bases from V and 1 base from J, the junction contained 1 base not matched to a gene. Looked up from germline, CDR1 is SGHNT and CDR2 is YYREEE (reference sequence). The CDR3 is CASSTGGSNQPQHF. In DNA, the CDR3 is TGTGCCAGCAGCACAGGGGGAAGCAATCAGCCCCAGCATTTT.

The chain combines TRBV11-2 with TRBJ2-7; 8 bases map to TRBD1. In germline, CDR1 is SGHAT, CDR2 FQNNGV. Trimming took 1 base from V and 4 from J; bases not matched to a gene: 6. The CDR3 has 15 amino acids. The CDR3 region is CASSLGPGGLYEQYV. The CDR3 coding sequence is TGTGCCAGCAGCTTAGGTCCAGGGGGCCTTTACGAGCAGTACGTC.

Only a few counts were recorded for this clonotype. This rearrangement joins TRBV18 to TRBJ2-2, with a tentative D call TRBD1 (5 bases). V lost 1 base, J lost 0 bases, and 6 bases lay in between. Germline CDR1 KGHSH, CDR2 LQKENI. The CDR3 sequence is 15 residues long. CDR3 loop: CASSPRTPNTGELFF. CDR3 DNA: TGTGCCAGCTCACCACGGACACCGAACACCGGGGAGCTGTTTTTT.

The table lists this clonotype with a few counts. This chain links TRBV12-3 or TRBV12-4 with TRBJ1-5, with D possibly matching TRBD1 (5 bases). The CDR3 has 15 amino acids. Trimming shortened V by 3 bases and J by 0 bases, and 9 bases separated the two germline ends. CDR3 amino acids: CASSFSGPSNQPQHF. CDR3 DNA sequence: TGTGCCAGCAGTTTTTCAGGGCCTAGCAATCAGCCCCAGCATTTT.

The V and J genes are TRBV5-6 and TRBJ2-5; D is undetermined. Trimming left V 4 bases short and J 4 bases short, with 8 bases between. Germline-derived CDR1 and CDR2 are SGHDT and YYEEEE. This CDR3 has 12 residues. The CDR3 DNA follows: TGTGCCAGCAGCCACACCATAGAGACCCAGTACTTC. It codes for CASSHTIETQYF.

In its sample, this clonotype was seen many times. DNA for the CDR3: TGTGCCTCAGAGGGGGGATGGGAGACCCAGTACTTC. The encoded protein is CASEGGWETQYF. The rearrangement uses TRBV7-2 and TRBJ2-5; D is tentatively TRBD1 or TRBD2 (6 bases each). CDR1 and CDR2 from the germline V gene are SGHTA and FQGNSA. The CDR3 loop spans 12 amino acids. V lost 11 bases and J lost 5, with 15 bases in between.

This chain uses TRBV18 with TRBJ2-7; 11 bases fit TRBD1. V shed 3 bases, J shed 7 bases, and the junction held 8 bases outside the gene matches. The CDR3 is 15 amino acids. Germline assignment: CDR1 KGHSH and CDR2 LQKENI. The CDR3 reads CASSPDGQGAKEQYF. The CDR3 nucleotides read TGTGCCAGCTCACCGGACGGACAGGGGGCAAAAGAGCAGTACTTC.

The rearrangement uses TRBV7-7 and TRBJ2-3; D is possibly TRBD2 (5 bases). V lost 1 base, J lost 4 bases, and 18 bases lay in between. CDR1 is SSHAT and CDR2 is FNYEAQ in the germline V gene (reference sequence). CDR3 length: 17 amino acids. CDR3 sequence reads: CASSLGALGSGADTQYF. The CDR3, as DNA: TGTGCCAGCAGCTTAGGGGCTTTAGGGAGCGGCGCAGATACGCAGTATTTT.

The rearrangement links TRBV25-1 to TRBJ2-2; D is ambiguous. From germline, CDR1 is MGHDK and CDR2 SYGVNS. V dropped 5 bases and J dropped 0 bases, with 4 bases sitting between them. The CDR3 sequence is 13 residues long. The CDR3 DNA is TGTGCCAGCAGTTCAGCGAACACCGGGGAGCTGTTTTTT. Translating it yields CASSSANTGELFF. Drawing the rest from reference TRBV25-1 and TRBJ2-2, the complete variable domain is EADIYQTPRYLVIGTGKKITLECSQTMGHDKMYWYQQDPGMELHLIHYSYGVNSTEKGDLSSESTVSRIRTEHFPLTLESARPSHTSQYLCASSSANTGELFFGEGSRLTVL.

The chain uses TRBV10-3 and TRBJ2-1; 13 bases line up with TRBD2. Germline CDR1 is ENHRY and CDR2 is SYGVKD. This CDR3 comprises 20 residues. The junction had 10 bases not matched to a gene; V was cut back by 2 bases and J by 0 bases. CDR3 sequence: CAISETWTSGGQVSYNEQFF. The CDR3 DNA reads as TGTGCCATCAGTGAGACCTGGACTAGCGGGGGCCAGGTCTCCTACAATGAGCAGTTCTTC.

This clonotype came up a few times. The CDR3 loop reads CASSLSGTGGRETQYF. The CDR3 region has the DNA TGCGCCAGCAGCTTGTCCGGGACAGGGGGCCGAGAGACCCAGTACTTC. This chain joins TRBV5-1 and TRBJ2-5; 12 bases match TRBD1. The V gene end was trimmed by 1 base and the J gene end by 4 bases; junction bases not matched to a gene: 5. The CDR3 consists of 16 residues. Looked up from germline, CDR1 is SGHRS and CDR2 is YFSETQ.

This clonotype was seen only a few times. CDR3 nucleotide sequence: TGTGCCAGCACCCGGAGGGGGGGGGCCGGCACCGGGGAGCTGTTTTTT. Protein: CASTRRGGAGTGELFF. The rearrangement uses TRBV6-5 and TRBJ2-2, with a possible D match to TRBD2 (7 bases). This CDR3 has 16 amino acids. Germline assignment: CDR1 MNHEY and CDR2 SVGAGI. Trimming took 7 bases from V and 4 from J, leaving 19 bases between them.

This chain links TRBV10-2 with TRBJ2-2; D is unclear. Germline V gene data show CDR1 as WSHSY and CDR2 as SAAADI. V lost 3 bases to trimming and J lost 0 bases, with 8 bases between them. The CDR3 spans 15 residues. The CDR3: CASSDPGANTGELFF. DNA of the CDR3: TGCGCCAGCAGTGATCCAGGTGCGAACACCGGGGAGCTGTTTTTT.

The chain has TRBV5-1 and TRBJ1-4; D call uncertain. The V gene's germline CDR1 is SGHRS and CDR2 YFSETQ. V lost 0 bases, J lost 14 bases, and 20 bases lay in between. CDR3 length: 15 amino acids. This CDR3 reads CASSLALVPDSKLFF. Written as DNA, the CDR3 is TGCGCCAGCAGCTTGGCCCTGGTTCCTGATAGTAAGCTGTTTTTT.

The chain has TRBV9 and TRBJ2-1, with 13 positions matching TRBD2. CDR1 is SGDLS, CDR2 YYNGEE, per germline. CDR3 length: 17 amino acids. Trimming cost V 4 bases and J 7 bases; bases outside gene matches: 11. The CDR3 loop reads CASSPRGGLAGWNEQFF. The CDR3 region has the DNA TGTGCCAGCAGCCCCCGGGGGGGACTAGCGGGATGGAATGAGCAGTTCTTC.

The sample holds a few counts of this clonotype. The chain combines TRBV24-1 with TRBJ2-7; tentative D call: TRBD1 (6 bases). This CDR3 is 12 amino acids long. Trimming stripped 5 bases from V and 6 bases from J, with 10 bases between. Germline loops: CDR1 KGHDR, CDR2 SFDVKD. CDR3 sequence: CATSGTGREQYF. In nucleotides, the CDR3 is TGTGCCACCAGTGGAACAGGGCGCGAGCAGTACTTC.

The DNA for the CDR3 is TGTGCCAGCAGGGCTCCGAGGAGAGGGGACACCGGGGAGCTGTTTTTT. This translates into CASRAPRRGDTGELFF. The V call is TRBV7-9, the J call TRBJ2-2; D may match TRBD1 or TRBD2 (5 bases each). CDR1 and CDR2 (germline): SEHNR, FQNEAQ (reference sequence). Trimming left V 6 bases short and J 3 bases short, with 17 bases between. This CDR3 region has 16 residues. The whole variable domain, filled in from reference TRBV7-9 and TRBJ2-2, reads DTGVSQNPRHKITKRGQNVTFRCDPISEHNRLYWYRQTLGQGPEFLTYFQNEAQLEKSRLLSDRFSAERPKGSFSTLEIQRTEQGDSAMYLCASRAPRRGDTGELFFGEGSRLTVL.

The V and J genes are TRBV12-3 or TRBV12-4 and TRBJ1-1, with 7 bases identical to TRBD1. This CDR3 comprises 16 residues. J was trimmed by 2 bases and V by 4 bases; bases with no gene match: 10. For the CDR3, the DNA is TGTGCCAGCAGTTCCCTACAGGGGACGGTTAACACTGAAGCTTTCTTT. The encoded protein is CASSSLQGTVNTEAFF.

The rearrangement uses TRBV20-1 and TRBJ2-1; D could derive from TRBD1 or TRBD2 (5 bases each). This CDR3 comprises 14 residues. V was pared by 5 bases and J by 4 bases, with 15 bases between. Per the germline V gene, CDR1 is DFQATT and CDR2 is SNEGSKA (reference sequence). This chain's CDR3 is CSADSGTTYNEQFF. Here the CDR3 DNA reads TGCAGTGCTGACTCCGGGACCACATACAATGAGCAGTTCTTC.

This chain links TRBV6-5 with TRBJ2-5; TRBD2 matches 7 bases. Germline assignment: CDR1 MNHEY and CDR2 SVGAGI. Trimming removed 8 bases from V and 2 bases from J; junction bases left unmatched: 8. The CDR3 consists of 14 residues. Written as DNA, the CDR3 is TGTGCCAGCGGGGCTAGCGGATATCAAGAGACCCAGTACTTC. Protein sequence: CASGASGYQETQYF.

This clonotype was counted between two and nine times. The CDR3 region is CASSPTFGGGSRETQYF. The CDR3, as DNA: TGTGCCAGCAGCCCAACCTTTGGGGGGGGCAGTAGAGAGACCCAGTACTTC. The chain has TRBV7-2 and TRBJ2-5; weak D call: TRBD2 (7 bases). The length of the CDR3 is 17 residues. Per the germline V gene, CDR1 is SGHTA and CDR2 is FQGNSA. Trimming shortened V by 5 bases and J by 4 bases, and 23 bases separated the two germline ends.

The chain is built from TRBV10-1 and TRBJ2-1; TRBD1 or TRBD2 may be the D gene (5 bases each). Trimming took off 3 bases at V and 9 bases at J, with 9 bases between the two ends. Looked up from germline, CDR1 is WNHNN and CDR2 is SYGVQD (reference sequence). The CDR3 runs to 12 residues. CDR3 sequence: CASSDPGGEQFF. The CDR3, as DNA: TGCGCCAGCAGTGATCCTGGGGGTGAGCAGTTCTTC.

The chain carries TRBV5-1 and TRBJ1-4, with D possibly being TRBD1 (6 bases). Trimming removed 4 bases from V and 8 bases from J, with 15 bases in between. CDR1 is SGHRS, CDR2 YFSETQ, per germline. CDR3 length equals 14 residues. This CDR3 is CASSPGGPSEKLFF. The DNA for the CDR3 is TGCGCCAGCAGCCCCGGGGGCCCCAGCGAAAAACTGTTTTTT.

This clonotype was found a few times. The chain employs TRBV18 and TRBJ2-7; a weak D match, TRBD1 (5 bases). With 2 bases removed from V and 6 bases from J, the gap between germline ends came to 14 bases. The V gene's germline CDR1 is KGHSH and CDR2 LQKENI. There are 14 residues in the CDR3. In DNA form, the CDR3 reads TGTGCCAGCTCACCATGGCAGGGCCCTGGCGAGCAGTACGTC. Encoded protein: CASSPWQGPGEQYV.

This clonotype was recorded a few times. The chain has TRBV5-5 and TRBJ2-1; tentative D call: TRBD1 (5 bases). The CDR3 is made up of 14 amino acids. Germline lookup yields CDR1 SGHKS and CDR2 YYEKEE (reference sequence). Trimming shortened V by 3 bases and J by 2 bases, and 9 bases separated the two germline ends. CDR3 in amino acids: CASSWGDTYNEQFF. The CDR3 DNA follows: TGTGCCAGCAGCTGGGGCGATACCTACAATGAGCAGTTCTTC. Full variable domain (outside the CDR3, taken from reference TRBV5-5 and TRBJ2-1): DAGVTQSPTHLIKTRGQQVTLRCSPISGHKSVSWYQQVLGQGPQFIFQYYEKEERGRGNFPDRFSARQFPNYSSELNVNALLLGDSALYLCASSWGDTYNEQFFGPGTRLTVL.

This clonotype has a count of ten or more. This sequence joins TRBV4-2 and TRBJ1-2; D perhaps matches TRBD1 (6 bases). V was pared by 4 bases and J by 2 bases, with 11 bases between. The CDR3 extends over 14 amino acids. Germline CDR1 is LGHNA and CDR2 is YNFKEQ. The CDR3 protein is CASSRRTENYGYTF. The CDR3 nucleotides are TGTGCCAGCAGCCGTCGGACAGAAAACTATGGCTACACCTTC.

The chain joins TRBV24-1 to TRBJ1-2; D unresolved. The CDR3 is made up of 14 amino acids. Trimming pared 2 bases from V and 4 bases from J, leaving 10 bases between. Per germline, CDR1 KGHDR and CDR2 SFDVKD. CDR3 nucleotides: TGTGCCACCAGTGATTCTCTAGGAGGCTATGGCTACACCTTC. Protein: CATSDSLGGYGYTF.